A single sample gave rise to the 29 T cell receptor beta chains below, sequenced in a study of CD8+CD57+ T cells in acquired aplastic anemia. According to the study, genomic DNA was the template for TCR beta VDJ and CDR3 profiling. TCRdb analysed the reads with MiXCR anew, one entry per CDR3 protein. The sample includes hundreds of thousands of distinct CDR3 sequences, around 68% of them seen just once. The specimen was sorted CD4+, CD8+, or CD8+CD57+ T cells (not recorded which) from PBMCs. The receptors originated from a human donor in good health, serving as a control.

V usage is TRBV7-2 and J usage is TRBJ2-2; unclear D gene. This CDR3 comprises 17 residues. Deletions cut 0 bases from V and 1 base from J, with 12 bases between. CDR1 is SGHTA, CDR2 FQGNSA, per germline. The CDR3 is CASSLAARAGNTGELFF. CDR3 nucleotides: TGTGCCAGCAGCTTAGCGGCAAGGGCAGGGAACACCGGGGAGCTGTTTTTT.

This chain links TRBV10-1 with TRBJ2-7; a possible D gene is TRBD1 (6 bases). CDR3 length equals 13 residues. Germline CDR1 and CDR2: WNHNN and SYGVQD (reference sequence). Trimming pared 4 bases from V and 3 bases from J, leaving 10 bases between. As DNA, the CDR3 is TGCGCCAGCAGTGCGACAGGCGACTACGAGCAGTACTTC. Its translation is CASSATGDYEQYF.

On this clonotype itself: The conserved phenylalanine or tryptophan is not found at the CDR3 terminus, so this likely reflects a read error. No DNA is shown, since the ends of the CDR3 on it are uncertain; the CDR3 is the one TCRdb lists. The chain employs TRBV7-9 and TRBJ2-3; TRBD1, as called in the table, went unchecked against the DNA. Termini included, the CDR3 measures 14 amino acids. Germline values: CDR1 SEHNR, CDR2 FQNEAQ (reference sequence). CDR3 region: CASSLGVTGDIAQL.

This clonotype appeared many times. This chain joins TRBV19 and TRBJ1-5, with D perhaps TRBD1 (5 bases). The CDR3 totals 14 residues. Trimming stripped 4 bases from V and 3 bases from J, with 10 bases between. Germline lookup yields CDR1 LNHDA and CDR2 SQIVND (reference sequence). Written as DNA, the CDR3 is TGTGCCAGTAGTACGAACAGGTACAATCAGCCCCAGCATTTT. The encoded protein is CASSTNRYNQPQHF.

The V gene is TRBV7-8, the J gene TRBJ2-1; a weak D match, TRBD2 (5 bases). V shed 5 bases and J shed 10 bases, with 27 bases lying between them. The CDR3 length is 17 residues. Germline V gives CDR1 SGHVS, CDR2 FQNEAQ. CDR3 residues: CASSQRVCGQDFEEQFF. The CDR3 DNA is TGTGCCAGCAGCCAACGGGTTTGCGGGCAGGACTTTGAGGAGCAGTTCTTC.

The CDR3 spells CASSLGGHGYTF. The CDR3 DNA sequence: TGTGCCAGCAGCTTAGGGGGTCACGGCTACACCTTC. This sequence joins TRBV5-6 and TRBJ1-2, with TRBD1 as a possible D gene (6 bases). The CDR3 has 12 residues. V was clipped by 2 bases and J by 8 bases, with 10 bases between them. The germline V gene has CDR1 SGHDT and CDR2 YYEEEE.

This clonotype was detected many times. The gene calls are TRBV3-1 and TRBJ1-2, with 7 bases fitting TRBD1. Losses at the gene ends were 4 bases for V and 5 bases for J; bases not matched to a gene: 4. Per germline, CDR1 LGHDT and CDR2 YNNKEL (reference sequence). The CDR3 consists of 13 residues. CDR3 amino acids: CASSRDSVYGYTF. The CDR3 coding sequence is TGTGCCAGCAGCCGGGACAGCGTATATGGCTACACCTTC.

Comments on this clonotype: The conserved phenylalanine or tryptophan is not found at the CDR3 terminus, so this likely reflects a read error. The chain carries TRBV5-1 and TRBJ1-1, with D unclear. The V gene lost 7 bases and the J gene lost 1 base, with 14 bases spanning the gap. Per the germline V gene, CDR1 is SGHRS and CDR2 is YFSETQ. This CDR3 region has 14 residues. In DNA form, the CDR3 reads TGCGCCAGCGCTCCCACCGGGCCGAACACTGAAGCTTTCCTC. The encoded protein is CASAPTGPNTEAFL.

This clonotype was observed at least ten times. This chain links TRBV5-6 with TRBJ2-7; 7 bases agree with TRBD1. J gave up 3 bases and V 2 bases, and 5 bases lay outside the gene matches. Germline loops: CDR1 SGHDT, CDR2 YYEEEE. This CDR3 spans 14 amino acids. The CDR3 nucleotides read TGTGCCAGCAGCTTCAGACAGGGACACTACGAGCAGTACTTC. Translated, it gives CASSFRQGHYEQYF.

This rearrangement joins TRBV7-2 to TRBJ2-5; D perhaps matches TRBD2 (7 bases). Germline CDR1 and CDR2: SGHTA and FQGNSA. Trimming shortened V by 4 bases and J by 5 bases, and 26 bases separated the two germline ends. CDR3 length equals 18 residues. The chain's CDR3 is CASSSVPGGSSTHETQYF. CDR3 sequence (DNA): TGTGCCAGCAGCTCAGTTCCGGGGGGCTCCTCCACCCACGAGACCCAGTACTTC.

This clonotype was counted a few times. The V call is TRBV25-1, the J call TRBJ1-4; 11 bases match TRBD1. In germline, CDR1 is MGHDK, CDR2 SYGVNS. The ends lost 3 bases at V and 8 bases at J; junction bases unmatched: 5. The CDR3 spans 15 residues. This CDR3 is CASSEDRGPGEKLFF. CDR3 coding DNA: TGTGCCAGCAGTGAGGACAGGGGGCCGGGAGAAAAACTGTTTTTT. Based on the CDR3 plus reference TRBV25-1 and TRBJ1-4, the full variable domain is EADIYQTPRYLVIGTGKKITLECSQTMGHDKMYWYQQDPGMELHLIHYSYGVNSTEKGDLSSESTVSRIRTEHFPLTLESARPSHTSQYLCASSEDRGPGEKLFFGSGTQLSVL.

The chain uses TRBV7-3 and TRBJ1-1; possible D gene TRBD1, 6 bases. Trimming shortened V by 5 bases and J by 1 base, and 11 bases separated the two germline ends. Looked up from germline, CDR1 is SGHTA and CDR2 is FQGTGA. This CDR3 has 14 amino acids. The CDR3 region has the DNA TGTGCCAGCAGCCCCCCGGGGGCGAACACTGAAGCTTTCTTT. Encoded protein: CASSPPGANTEAFF.

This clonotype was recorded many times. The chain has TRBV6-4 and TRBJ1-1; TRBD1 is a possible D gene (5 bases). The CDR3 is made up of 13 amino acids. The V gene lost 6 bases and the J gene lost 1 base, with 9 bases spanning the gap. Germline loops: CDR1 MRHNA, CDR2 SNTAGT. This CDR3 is CASSGHPNTEAFF. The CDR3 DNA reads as TGTGCCAGCAGCGGACACCCGAACACTGAAGCTTTCTTT.

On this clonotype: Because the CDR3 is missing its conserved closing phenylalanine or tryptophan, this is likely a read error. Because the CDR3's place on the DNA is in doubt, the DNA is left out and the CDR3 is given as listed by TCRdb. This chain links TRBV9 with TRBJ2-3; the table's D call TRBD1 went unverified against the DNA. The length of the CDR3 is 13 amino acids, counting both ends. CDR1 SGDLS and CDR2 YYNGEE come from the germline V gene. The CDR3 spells CASSGGLSKGQGV.

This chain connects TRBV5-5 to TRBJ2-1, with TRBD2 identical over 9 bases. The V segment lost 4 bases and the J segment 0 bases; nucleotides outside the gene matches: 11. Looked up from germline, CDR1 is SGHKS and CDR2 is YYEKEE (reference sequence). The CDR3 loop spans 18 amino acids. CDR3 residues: CASSQDTVAGVSYNEQFF. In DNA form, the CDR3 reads TGTGCCAGCAGCCAAGATACAGTAGCGGGGGTCTCCTACAATGAGCAGTTCTTC.

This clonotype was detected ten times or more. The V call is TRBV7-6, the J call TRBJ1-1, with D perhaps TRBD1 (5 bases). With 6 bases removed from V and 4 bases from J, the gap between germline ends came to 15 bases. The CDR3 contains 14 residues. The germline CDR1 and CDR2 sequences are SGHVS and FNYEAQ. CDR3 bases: TGTGCCAGCAGGCGCGGGGGTGGGGGCACTGAAGCTTTCTTT. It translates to CASRRGGGGTEAFF.

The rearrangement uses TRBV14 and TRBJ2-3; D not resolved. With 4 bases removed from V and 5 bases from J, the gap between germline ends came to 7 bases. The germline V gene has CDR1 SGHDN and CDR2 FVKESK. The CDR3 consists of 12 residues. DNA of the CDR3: TGTGCCAGCAGCCCAGTAGGAGATACGCAGTATTTT. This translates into CASSPVGDTQYF.

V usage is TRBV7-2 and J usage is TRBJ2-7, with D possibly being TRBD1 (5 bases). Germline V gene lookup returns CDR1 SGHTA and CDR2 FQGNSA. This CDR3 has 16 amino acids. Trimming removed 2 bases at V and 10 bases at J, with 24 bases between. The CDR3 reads CASSLYQGKSEAFQYF. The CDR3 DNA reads TGTGCCAGCAGCTTATACCAGGGAAAATCTGAAGCTTTCCAGTACTTC.

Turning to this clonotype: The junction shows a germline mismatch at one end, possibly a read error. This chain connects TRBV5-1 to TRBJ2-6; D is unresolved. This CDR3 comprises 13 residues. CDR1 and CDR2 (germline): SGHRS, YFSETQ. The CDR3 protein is CASSNASSTILTF. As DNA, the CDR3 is TGTGCCAGCAGCAACGCGTCATCCACAATCCTGACTTTC.

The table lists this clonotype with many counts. The CDR3 sequence is CSAARGDPGNTIYF. DNA of the CDR3: TGCAGTGCCGCGAGGGGAGATCCTGGAAACACCATATATTTT. This chain uses TRBV20-1 with TRBJ1-3, with D possibly TRBD1 on 5 matching bases. Germline V gene sequence: CDR1 DFQATT, CDR2 SNEGSKA (reference sequence). V lost 6 bases and J lost 2, with 14 bases in between. The CDR3 has 14 residues.

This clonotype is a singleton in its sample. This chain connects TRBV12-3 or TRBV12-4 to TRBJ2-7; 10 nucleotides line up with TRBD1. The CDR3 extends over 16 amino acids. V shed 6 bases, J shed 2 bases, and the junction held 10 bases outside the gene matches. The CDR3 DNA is TGTGCCAGCAGCTTGTGGGACAGGGGACTTCCCTACGAGCAGTACTTC. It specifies CASSLWDRGLPYEQYF.

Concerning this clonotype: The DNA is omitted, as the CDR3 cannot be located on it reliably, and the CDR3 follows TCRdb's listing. CDR3 protein: CASSRQGSYGYAFGSANVLTF. J is TRBJ2-6 and V is TRBV19; the table assigns TRBD1, which was not confirmed against the DNA. Germline values: CDR1 LNHDA, CDR2 SQIVND (reference sequence). The CDR3 has 21 amino acids, counting both end residues.

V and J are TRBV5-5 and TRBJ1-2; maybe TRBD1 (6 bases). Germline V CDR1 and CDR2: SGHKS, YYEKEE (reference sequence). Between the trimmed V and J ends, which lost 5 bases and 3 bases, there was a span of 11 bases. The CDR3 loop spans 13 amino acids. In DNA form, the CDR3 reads TGTGCCAGCAGTAACAGGGAGTACTATGGCTACACCTTC. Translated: CASSNREYYGYTF.

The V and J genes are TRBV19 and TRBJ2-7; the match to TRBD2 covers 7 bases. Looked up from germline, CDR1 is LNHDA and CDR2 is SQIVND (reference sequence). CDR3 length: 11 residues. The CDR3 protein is CASSSAGEQYV. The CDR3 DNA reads TGTGCCAGTAGTAGCGCGGGGGAGCAGTACGTT.

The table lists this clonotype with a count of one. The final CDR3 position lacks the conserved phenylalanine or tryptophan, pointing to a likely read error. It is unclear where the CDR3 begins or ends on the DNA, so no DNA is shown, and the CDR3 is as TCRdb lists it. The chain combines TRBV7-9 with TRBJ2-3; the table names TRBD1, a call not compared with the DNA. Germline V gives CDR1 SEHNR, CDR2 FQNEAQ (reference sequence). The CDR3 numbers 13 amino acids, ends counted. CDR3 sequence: CASSPGPVTVTQY.

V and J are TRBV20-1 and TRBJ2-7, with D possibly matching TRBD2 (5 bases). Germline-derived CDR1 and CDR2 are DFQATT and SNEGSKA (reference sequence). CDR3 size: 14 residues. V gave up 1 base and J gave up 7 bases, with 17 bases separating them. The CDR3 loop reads CSARGGQLLPEQYF. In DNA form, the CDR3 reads TGCAGTGCTAGAGGCGGGCAGCTTCTCCCGGAGCAGTACTTC.

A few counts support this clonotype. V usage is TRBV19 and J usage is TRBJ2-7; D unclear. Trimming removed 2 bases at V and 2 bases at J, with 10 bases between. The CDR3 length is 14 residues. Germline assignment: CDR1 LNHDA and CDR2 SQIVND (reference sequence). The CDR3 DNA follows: TGTGCCAGTAGTATAAAGGGCGGACCCTACGAGCAGTACTTC. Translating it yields CASSIKGGPYEQYF.

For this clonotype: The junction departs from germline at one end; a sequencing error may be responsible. CDR3 residues: CANSLASDRGYEYYF. The CDR3 DNA sequence: TGTGCCAACAGCTTAGCCAGTGACAGGGGCTACGAGTACTACTTC. V is TRBV7-6 and J is TRBJ2-7, with 8 bases fitting TRBD1. The CDR3 is 15 residues long. Germline values: CDR1 SGHVS, CDR2 FNYEAQ. Combining the CDR3 with reference TRBV7-6 and TRBJ2-7 gives the whole variable domain GAGVSQSPRYKVTKRGQDVALRCDPISGHVSLYWYRQALGQGPEFLTYFNYEAQQDKSGLPNDRFSAERPEGSISTLTIQRTEQRDSAMYRCANSLASDRGYEYYFGPGTRLTVT.

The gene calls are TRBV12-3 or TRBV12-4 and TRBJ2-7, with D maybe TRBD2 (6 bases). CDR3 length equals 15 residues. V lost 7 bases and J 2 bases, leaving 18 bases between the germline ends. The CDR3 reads CASTPGSTGAYEQYF. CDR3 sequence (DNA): TGTGCCAGCACCCCAGGCTCGACGGGGGCCTACGAGCAGTACTTC.